The clone carrying this T cell receptor (beta chain) was detected a few times. Its specificity is unknown. A read error may explain this, as a much larger clone is one base away. Hyperthyroidism was classified as stable if no ophthalmopathy occurred within 18 months of follow-up. PBMCs had their origin in fresh peripheral blood (10 ml). This CDR3 is built from 14 residues. CDR1 SNHLY and CDR2 FYNNEI come from the germline V gene. Investigators amplified TCR beta CDR3 regions from RNA transcripts. Second-round multiplex PCR followed a first-round RT-PCR using HTBI primers. TCRdb re-called the multiplex PCR reads through MiXCR, storing one row per CDR3 protein. The sample lists some 380,000 distinct CDR3 sequences, 15% occurring once. This entry is derived from a study of Graves' ophthalmopathy and Graves' hyperthyroidism. Broader study findings: Ophthalmopathy and stable hyperthyroidism were discriminated by a 13-signature model, with over 85% sensitivity and approximately 78% specificity. The blood repertoire also included most expanded thyroid clonotypes above 0.001 frequency.

The chain couples TRBV2 to TRBJ1-2; D not resolved. This clonotype was obtained from a woman between 18 and 30 years old with stable Graves' hyperthyroidism. The source material was peripheral blood. CDR3 nucleotide sequence: TGTGCCGGCAGTGAAGAACAGCGTAACTATGGCTACACCTTC. Protein product: CAGSEEQRNYGYTF.